This TCR beta chain was recovered during a study of regulatory T cells. Study-wide results and limits: Shannon entropy was nonsignificantly lower in patient CD8+ T cells than control CD8+ cells. Regulatory T cells showed the strongest V-J pair restriction and V/J gene skewing among patient repertoires.

Comment on this clone: Its antigen is currently unknown.

All CD3G-deficient patients showed autoimmunity, more severe in two. The primer mix had 52 TRBV and 13 TRBJ primers. Repertoires were generated with immunoSEQ multiplex PCR, while TCRdb's copy carries only in-frame clones and drops some. The data show around 5,900 clones, 84% seen once. This CDR3 has 16 residues. The V end lost 4 bases, the J end lost 1 base, and 14 bases lay between the germline ends. Germline assignment: CDR1 LNHDA and CDR2 SQIVND (reference sequence). Sequenced sample: CD8+ T cells sorted from blood. V gene TRBV19 combines with J gene TRBJ1-5; D unresolved. The TCR was taken from a child younger than 18 with CD3G deficiency. The CDR3 spells CASSTGWAASNQPQHF. The CDR3 DNA is TGTGCCAGTAGTACCGGCTGGGCAGCCAGCAATCAGCCCCAGCATTTT.